This TCR beta chain was sequenced for a study of cytomegalovirus exposure and HLA in healthy donors. General study results and limits: For cytomegalovirus status, the classifier reportedly gave diagnoses with high specificity and sensitivity. The authors later linked a missense DCLRE1C variant to TCR beta V- and J-gene trimming. In vitro checks showed that a few CMV-associated chains really do target CMV antigens. Only CMV serostatus was available as immune exposure information.

In the case of this clone: Its cognate antigen is unknown.

V gave up 2 bases and J gave up 5 bases, with 9 bases separating them. The CDR3 sequence is 13 residues long. CDR1 is MNHNS, CDR2 SASEGT, per germline. PCR involved 60 Vbeta and 13 Jbeta primers. Assay: immunoSEQ multiplex PCR; the TCRdb copy retains only in-frame clones and omits some. Here the sample spans 90,000 to 150,000 clones, around 86% being singletons. The sample consisted of PBMCs. The TCR originated in a woman aged 40 to 49 in good health and CMV-seronegative. The chain couples TRBV6-1 to TRBJ1-2; no reliable D call. The CDR3 sequence: CASSEIQKYGYTF. The CDR3 nucleotides are TGTGCCAGCAGTGAAATACAGAAGTATGGCTACACCTTC.